This note documents a single T cell receptor (beta chain) sequence. The target antigen is unknown. The data derive from a study of OX40 agonist ivuxolimab in advanced cancers. Study in general: With ivuxolimab, an agonistic anti-OX40 (CD134) antibody, patients were treated. Aged 23 to 79 with a mean of 60 years, they were less than 90% male.

Trimming took 3 bases from V and 0 from J, leaving 10 bases between them. CDR3 length equals 15 residues. Germline V gene lookup returns CDR1 SSHAT and CDR2 FNYEAQ (reference sequence). TCRdb's table, derived via immunoSEQ multiplex PCR, lists solely in-frame clones and lacks some. The sample lists under 40,000 clones; over 85% were seen once. Cycle 7 day 1, cycle 4 day 1, and baseline were the timepoints at which blood was sampled. Broader study findings: CD4+ and CD8+ blood T cells expanded clonally by week 6 at 0.1 to 3.0 mg/kg.

The receptor was isolated from an adult with an advanced solid tumor such as melanoma, head and neck, liver or kidney cancer. The sequencing used CD4+ or CD8+ T cells sorted from blood, collected in a trial of the OX40 agonist ivuxolimab. The chain combines TRBV7-7 with TRBJ2-3; D call uncertain. The CDR3 DNA sequence: TGTGCCAGCAGCTTGGGCGAATCTAGCACAGATACGCAGTATTTT. The encoded protein is CASSLGESSTDTQYF.